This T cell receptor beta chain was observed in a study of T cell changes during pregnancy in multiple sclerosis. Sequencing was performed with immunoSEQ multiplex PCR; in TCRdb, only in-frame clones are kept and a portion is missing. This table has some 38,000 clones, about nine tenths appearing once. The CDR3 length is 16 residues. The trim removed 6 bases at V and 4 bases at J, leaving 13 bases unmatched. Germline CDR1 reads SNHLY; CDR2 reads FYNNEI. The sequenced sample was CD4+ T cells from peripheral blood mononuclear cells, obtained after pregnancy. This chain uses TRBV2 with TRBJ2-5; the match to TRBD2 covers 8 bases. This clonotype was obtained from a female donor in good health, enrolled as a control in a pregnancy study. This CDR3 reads CASSNTGRGDRETQYF. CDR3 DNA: TGTGCCAGCAGCAACACAGGGCGGGGGGATCGAGAGACCCAGTACTTC.